This TCR beta chain is from a study of T-cell memory formation after mild COVID-19. TCRdb independently ran MiXCR on the 5' RACE reads; one entry per CDR3 protein. The data contain around 340,000 distinct CDR3 sequences, approximately 21% of them singletons. The CDR3 spans 14 residues. Trimming left V 3 bases short and J 7 bases short, with 14 bases between. Germline V CDR1 and CDR2: SGDLS, YYNGEE. This chain uses TRBV9 with TRBJ2-1, with a possible D match to TRBD2 (5 bases). The sequence came from an adult woman who had mild COVID-19 (a few samples of this study predate the infection). Cell type and time point are not known. The sequencing input was PBMCs or a T cell subset sorted from them (not recorded which). CDR3 sequence: CASSARGRSNEQFF. The CDR3 DNA reads as TGTGCCAGCAGCGCCCGGGGAAGGTCGAATGAGCAGTTCTTC.